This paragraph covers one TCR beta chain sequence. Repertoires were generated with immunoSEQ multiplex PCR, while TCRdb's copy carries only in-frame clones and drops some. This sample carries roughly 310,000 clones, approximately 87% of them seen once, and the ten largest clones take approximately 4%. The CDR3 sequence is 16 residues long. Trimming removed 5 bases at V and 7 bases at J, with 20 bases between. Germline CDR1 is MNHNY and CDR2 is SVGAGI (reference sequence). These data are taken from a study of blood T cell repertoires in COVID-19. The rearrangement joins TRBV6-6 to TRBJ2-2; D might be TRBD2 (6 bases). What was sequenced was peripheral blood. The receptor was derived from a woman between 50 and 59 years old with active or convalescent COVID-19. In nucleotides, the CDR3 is TGTGCCAGCAGTGCCCAGACTAGTTTTTCAGACGGGGAGCTGTTTTTT. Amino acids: CASSAQTSFSDGELFF.